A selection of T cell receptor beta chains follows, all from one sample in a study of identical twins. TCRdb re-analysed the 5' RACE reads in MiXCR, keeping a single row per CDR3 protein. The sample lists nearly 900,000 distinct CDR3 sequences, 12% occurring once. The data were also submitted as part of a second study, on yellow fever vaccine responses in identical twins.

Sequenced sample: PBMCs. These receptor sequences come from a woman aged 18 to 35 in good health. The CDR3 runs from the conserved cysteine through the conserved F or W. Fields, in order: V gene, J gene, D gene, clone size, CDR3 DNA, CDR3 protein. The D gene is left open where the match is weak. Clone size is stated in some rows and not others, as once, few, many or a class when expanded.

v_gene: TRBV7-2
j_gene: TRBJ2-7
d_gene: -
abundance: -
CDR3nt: TGTGCCAGCAGCTTTTTGGGGACTCCCTCCTACGAGCAGTACTTC
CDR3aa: CASSFLGTPSYEQYF

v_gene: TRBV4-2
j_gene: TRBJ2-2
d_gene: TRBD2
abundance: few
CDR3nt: TGTGCCAGCAGCCTCAATCTCGGGGGGACCGGGGAGCTGTTTTTT
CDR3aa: CASSLNLGGTGELFF

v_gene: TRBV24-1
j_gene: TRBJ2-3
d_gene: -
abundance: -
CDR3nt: TGTGCCACCAGTGATTTCTACACAGATACGCAGTATTTT
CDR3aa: CATSDFYTDTQYF

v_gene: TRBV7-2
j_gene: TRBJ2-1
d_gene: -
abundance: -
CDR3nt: TGTGCCAGCAGCCAAACCAGCACCCGGAGCTCCTACAATGAGCAGTTCTTC
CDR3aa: CASSQTSTRSSYNEQFF

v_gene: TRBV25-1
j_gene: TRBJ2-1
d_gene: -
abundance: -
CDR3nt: TGTGCCAGCAGAAAGAGAGAAGGTGAGCAGTTCTTC
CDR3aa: CASRKREGEQFF

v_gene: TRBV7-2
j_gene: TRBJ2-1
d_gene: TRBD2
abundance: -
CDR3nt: TGTGCCAGCAGCAACCTTCGGGGGGGTTGGTACAATGAGCAGTTCTTC
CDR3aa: CASSNLRGGWYNEQFF

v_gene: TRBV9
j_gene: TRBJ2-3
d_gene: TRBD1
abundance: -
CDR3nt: TGTGCCAGCAGCGAGTGGGGACAGGGGGAAGATACGCAGTATTTT
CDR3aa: CASSEWGQGEDTQYF

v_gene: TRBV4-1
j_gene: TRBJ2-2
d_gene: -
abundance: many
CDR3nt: TGCGCCAGCAGCCAAGAAGTGTACACCGGGGAGCTGTTTTTT
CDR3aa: CASSQEVYTGELFF

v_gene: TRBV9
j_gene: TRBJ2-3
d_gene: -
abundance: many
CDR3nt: TGTGCCAGCAGCGTAGTGGTTGGCACAGATACGCAGTATTTT
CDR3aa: CASSVVVGTDTQYF

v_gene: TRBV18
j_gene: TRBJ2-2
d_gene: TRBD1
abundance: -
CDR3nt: TGTGCCAGCTCAGCCGGACAGGGGAGCACCGGGGAGCTGTTTTTT
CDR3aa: CASSAGQGSTGELFF

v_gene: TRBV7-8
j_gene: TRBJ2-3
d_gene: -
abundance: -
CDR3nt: TGTGCCAGCAGCTTTGTAGTCGGGTCTGTTGGGACAGATACGCAGTATTTT
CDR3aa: CASSFVVGSVGTDTQYF

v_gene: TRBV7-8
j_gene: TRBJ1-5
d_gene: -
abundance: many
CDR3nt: TGTGCCAGCAGCTTAGAGGAGGGAAGGAATCAGCCCCAGCATTTT
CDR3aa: CASSLEEGRNQPQHF

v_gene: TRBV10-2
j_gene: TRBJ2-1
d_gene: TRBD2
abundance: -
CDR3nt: TGCGCCAGCAGTGCAACTCCCGGGGGGGACTCCCGGAATGAGCAGTTCTTC
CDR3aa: CASSATPGGDSRNEQFF

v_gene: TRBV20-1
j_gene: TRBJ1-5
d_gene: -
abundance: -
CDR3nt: TGCAGTGCTAGCACGGGCAATCAGCCCCAGCATTTT
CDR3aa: CSASTGNQPQHF

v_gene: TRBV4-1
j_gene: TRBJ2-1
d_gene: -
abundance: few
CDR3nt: TGCGCCAGCAGTCAACTCTCTAGCACCTACAATGAGCAGTTCTTC
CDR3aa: CASSQLSSTYNEQFF

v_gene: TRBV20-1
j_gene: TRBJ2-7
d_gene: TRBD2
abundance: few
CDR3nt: TGCAGTGCTAGGATGCCGGGACTAGCGACCTACGAGCAGTACTTC
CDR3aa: CSARMPGLATYEQYF

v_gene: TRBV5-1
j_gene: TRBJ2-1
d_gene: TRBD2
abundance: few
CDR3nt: TGCGCCAGCAGCCACCCCCGGGGGAGACTAGCGGTTTACAATGAGCAGTTCTTC
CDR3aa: CASSHPRGRLAVYNEQFF

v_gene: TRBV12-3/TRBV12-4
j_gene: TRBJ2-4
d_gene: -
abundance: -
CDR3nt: TGTGCCAGCTGTTCGGAAACCTTACCTAGATTAGCCAAAAACATTCAGTACTTC
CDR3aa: CASCSETLPRLAKNIQYF

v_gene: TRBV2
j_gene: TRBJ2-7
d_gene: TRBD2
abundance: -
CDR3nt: TGTGCCAGCAGTGAAGAAGGACTAGCGGGAGGCTACGAGCAGTACTTC
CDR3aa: CASSEEGLAGGYEQYF

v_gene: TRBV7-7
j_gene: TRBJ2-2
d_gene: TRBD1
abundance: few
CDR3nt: TGTGCCAGCAGTCCACGGGGACAGGGGGCTACCGGGGAGCTGTTTTTT
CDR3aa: CASSPRGQGATGELFF